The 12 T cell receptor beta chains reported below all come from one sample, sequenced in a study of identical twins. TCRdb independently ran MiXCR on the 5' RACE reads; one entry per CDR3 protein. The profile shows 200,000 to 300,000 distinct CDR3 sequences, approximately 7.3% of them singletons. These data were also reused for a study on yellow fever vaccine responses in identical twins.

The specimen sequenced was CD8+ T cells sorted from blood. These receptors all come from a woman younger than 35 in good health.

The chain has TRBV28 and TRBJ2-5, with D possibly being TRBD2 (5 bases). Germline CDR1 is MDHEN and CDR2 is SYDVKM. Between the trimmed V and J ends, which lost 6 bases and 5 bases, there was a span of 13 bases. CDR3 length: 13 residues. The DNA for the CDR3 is TGTGCCAGCAGGTCCGGTTCGGGGGAGACCCAGTACTTC. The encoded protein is CASRSGSGETQYF.

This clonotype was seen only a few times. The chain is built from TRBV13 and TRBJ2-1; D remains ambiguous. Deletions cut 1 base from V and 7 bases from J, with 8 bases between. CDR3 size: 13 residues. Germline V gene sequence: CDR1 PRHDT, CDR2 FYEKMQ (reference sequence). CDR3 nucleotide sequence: TGTGCCAGCAGCTTAGATTTACGAAATGAGCAGTTCTTC. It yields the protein CASSLDLRNEQFF.

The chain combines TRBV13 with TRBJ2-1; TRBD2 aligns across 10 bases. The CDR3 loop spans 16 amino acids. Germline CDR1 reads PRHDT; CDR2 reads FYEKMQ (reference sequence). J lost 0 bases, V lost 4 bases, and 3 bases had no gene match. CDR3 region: CASSSTSGYSYNEQFF. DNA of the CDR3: TGTGCCAGCAGCTCGACTAGCGGGTACTCCTACAATGAGCAGTTCTTC.

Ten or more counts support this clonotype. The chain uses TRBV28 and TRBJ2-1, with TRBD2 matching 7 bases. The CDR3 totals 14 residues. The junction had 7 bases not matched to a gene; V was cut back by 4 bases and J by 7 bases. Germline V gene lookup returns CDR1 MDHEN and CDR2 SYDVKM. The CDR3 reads CASSYSGTTNEQFF. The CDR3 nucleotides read TGTGCCAGCAGTTACTCCGGGACTACGAATGAGCAGTTCTTC. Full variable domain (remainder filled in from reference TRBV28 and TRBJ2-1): DVKVTQSSRYLVKRTGEKVFLECVQDMDHENMFWYRQDPGLGLRLIYFSYDVKMKEKGDIPEGYSVSREKKERFSLILESASTNQTSMYLCASSYSGTTNEQFFGPGTRLTVL.

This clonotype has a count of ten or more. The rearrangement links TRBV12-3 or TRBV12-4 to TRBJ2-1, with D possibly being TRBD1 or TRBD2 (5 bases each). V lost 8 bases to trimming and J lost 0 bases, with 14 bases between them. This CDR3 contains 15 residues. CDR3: CASLHPGTSYNEQFF. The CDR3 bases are TGTGCCAGCTTACACCCCGGGACCTCCTACAATGAGCAGTTCTTC.

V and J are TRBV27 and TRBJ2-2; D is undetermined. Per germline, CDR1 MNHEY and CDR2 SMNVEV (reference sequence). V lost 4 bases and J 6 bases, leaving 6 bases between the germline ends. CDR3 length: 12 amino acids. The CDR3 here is CASSYRAGELFF. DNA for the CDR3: TGTGCCAGCAGTTATCGGGCCGGGGAGCTGTTTTTT.

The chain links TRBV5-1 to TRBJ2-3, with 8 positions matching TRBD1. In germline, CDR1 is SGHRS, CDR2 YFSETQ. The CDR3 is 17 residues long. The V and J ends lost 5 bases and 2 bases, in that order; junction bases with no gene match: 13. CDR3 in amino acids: CASRLGIIRGPTDTQYF. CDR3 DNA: TGCGCCAGCAGACTTGGGATCATCAGGGGGCCCACAGATACGCAGTATTTT.

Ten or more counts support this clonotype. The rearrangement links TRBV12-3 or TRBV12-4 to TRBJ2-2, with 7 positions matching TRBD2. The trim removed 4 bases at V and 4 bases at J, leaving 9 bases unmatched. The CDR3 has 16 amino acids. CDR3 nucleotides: TGTGCCAGCAGTTGGAATAGCGGGTTCGTCACCGGGGAGCTGTTTTTT. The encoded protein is CASSWNSGFVTGELFF.

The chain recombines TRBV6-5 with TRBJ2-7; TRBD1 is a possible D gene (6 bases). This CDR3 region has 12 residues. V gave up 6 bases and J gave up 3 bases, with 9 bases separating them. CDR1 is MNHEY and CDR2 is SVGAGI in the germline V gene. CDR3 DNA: TGTGCCAGCAGGAGGGGGTACTACGAGCAGTACTTC. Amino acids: CASRRGYYEQYF.

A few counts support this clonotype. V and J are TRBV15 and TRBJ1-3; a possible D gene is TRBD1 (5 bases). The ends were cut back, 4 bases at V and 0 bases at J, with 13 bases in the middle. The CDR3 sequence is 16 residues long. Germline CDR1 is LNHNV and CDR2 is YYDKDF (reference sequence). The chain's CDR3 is CATSTSGPISGNTIYF. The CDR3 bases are TGTGCCACCAGCACCTCGGGACCGATCTCTGGAAACACCATATATTTT.

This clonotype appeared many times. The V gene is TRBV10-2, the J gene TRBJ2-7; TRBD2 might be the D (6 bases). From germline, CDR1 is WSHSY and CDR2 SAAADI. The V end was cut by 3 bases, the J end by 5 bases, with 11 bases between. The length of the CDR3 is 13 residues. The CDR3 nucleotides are TGCGCCAGCAGTGACGGGAGTCGCAACGAGCAGTACTTC. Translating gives CASSDGSRNEQYF.

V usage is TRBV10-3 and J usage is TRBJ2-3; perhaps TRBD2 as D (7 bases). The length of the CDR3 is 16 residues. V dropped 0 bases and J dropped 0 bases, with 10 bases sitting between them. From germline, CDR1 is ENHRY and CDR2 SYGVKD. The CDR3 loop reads CAISESGGLSTDTQYF. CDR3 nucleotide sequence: TGTGCCATCAGTGAGTCAGGGGGACTAAGCACAGATACGCAGTATTTT.